This section outlines one T cell receptor (beta chain) sequence together with its context. As yet, its antigen is unknown. Trimming at V came to 0 bases and at J to 6 bases, leaving 6 bases not matched to a gene. Germline values: CDR1 SGHRS, CDR2 YFSETQ. This CDR3 is built from 15 residues. The sample's time point: baseline pretreatment blood. Specified treatment: 15 Gy SBRT to primary tumor, nephrectomy 4 weeks later. Clear cell pathology was present in this patient's renal cell carcinoma. Repertoires were generated with immunoSEQ multiplex PCR, while TCRdb's copy carries only in-frame clones and drops some. The table includes roughly 130,000 clones, 88% detected once. The data are from a study of radiation and T cells in renal cell carcinoma. Regarding the study as a whole: From baseline, blood top tumor clonotypes peaked at 2 weeks post-radiation.

This receptor was identified in a woman aged 45-65 years with renal cell carcinoma. V gene TRBV5-1 combines with J gene TRBJ2-3; 8 bases agree with TRBD1. The sequences come from blood, collected from a patient whose treatment included radiotherapy and nephrectomy. In nucleotides, the CDR3 is TGCGCCAGCAGCTTGGCCGGACAGGGCCAGGATACGCAGTATTTT. Protein: CASSLAGQGQDTQYF.